Following are 19 T cell receptor beta chains from one sample sequenced in a study of identical twins. TCRdb re-analysed the 5' RACE reads in MiXCR, keeping a single row per CDR3 protein. The table records 350,000 or so distinct CDR3 sequences, about 10% of them present only once. The sample was naive T cells sorted from blood. The receptors shown here come from a woman between 45 and 65 years old in good health.

This chain links TRBV18 with TRBJ2-5, with D uncertain. The CDR3 has 12 residues. Per germline, CDR1 KGHSH and CDR2 LQKENI. The germline V and J ends were trimmed by 3 bases and 5 bases, with 7 bases remaining between them. The CDR3 sequence is CASSPVRETQYF. In DNA form, the CDR3 reads TGTGCCAGCTCACCCGTTCGGGAGACCCAGTACTTC. The variable domain in full, with the rest retrieved from reference TRBV18 and TRBJ2-5, is NAGVMQNPRHLVRRRGQEARLRCSPMKGHSHVYWYRQLPEEGLKFMVYLQKENIIDESGMPKERFSAEFPKEGPSILRIQQVVRGDSAAYFCASSPVRETQYFGPGTRLLVL.

This clonotype was counted between two and nine times. V usage is TRBV5-1 and J usage is TRBJ1-1; maybe TRBD1 (6 bases). Germline V gene lookup returns CDR1 SGHRS and CDR2 YFSETQ. Trimming stripped 2 bases from V and 0 bases from J, with 11 bases between. CDR3 size: 15 residues. The CDR3 region has the DNA TGCGCCAGCAGCTTCTCGGGACACCTGAACACTGAAGCTTTCTTT. Residues: CASSFSGHLNTEAFF.

This clonotype has just a few counts. V and J are TRBV20-1 and TRBJ2-5; 8 bases match TRBD2. Trimming removed 0 bases from V and 0 bases from J; junction bases left unmatched: 6. The CDR3 has 16 amino acids. Looked up from germline, CDR1 is DFQATT and CDR2 is SNEGSKA (reference sequence). In nucleotides, the CDR3 is TGCAGTGCTAGAGATGCGTCTAGCGGGCACCAAGAGACCCAGTACTTC. Encoded protein: CSARDASSGHQETQYF.

CDR3 in DNA: TGCAGTGCATTTCGGGCCTCCTACGAGCAGTACTTC. Protein sequence: CSAFRASYEQYF. The rearrangement joins TRBV20-1 to TRBJ2-7; no definite D call. The CDR3 runs to 12 residues. The germline V and J ends were trimmed by 6 bases and 0 bases, with 9 bases remaining between them. CDR1 is DFQATT and CDR2 is SNEGSKA in the germline V gene (reference sequence).

CDR3 sequence (DNA): TGTGCCAGTAGTATAGATACATGGTTCGGCTACAATGAGCAGTTCTTC. Translating it yields CASSIDTWFGYNEQFF. The chain is built from TRBV19 and TRBJ2-1; D uncertain. The CDR3 contains 16 residues. The germline V and J ends were trimmed by 0 bases and 3 bases, with 12 bases remaining between them. The germline gives CDR1 LNHDA, CDR2 SQIVND (reference sequence). The variable domain in full, with the rest retrieved from reference TRBV19 and TRBJ2-1, is DGGITQSPKYLFRKEGQNVTLSCEQNLNHDAMYWYRQDPGQGLRLIYYSQIVNDFQKGDIAEGYSVSREKKESFPLTVTSAQKNPTAFYLCASSIDTWFGYNEQFFGPGTRLTVL.

The chain carries TRBV14 and TRBJ2-1, with D unresolved. CDR3 length equals 13 residues. The germline V gene has CDR1 SGHDN and CDR2 FVKESK. Between the trimmed V and J ends, which lost 7 bases and 5 bases, there was a span of 12 bases. CDR3 residues: CASNKDGHNEQFF. As DNA, the CDR3 is TGTGCCAGCAACAAGGACGGCCACAATGAGCAGTTCTTC.

The chain combines TRBV7-9 with TRBJ1-1; the D is unclear. The V gene's germline CDR1 is SEHNR and CDR2 FQNEAQ (reference sequence). Trimming removed 9 bases from V and 0 bases from J, with 14 bases in between. This CDR3 is 14 amino acids long. CDR3 loop: CASEDGFMNTEAFF. In DNA form, the CDR3 reads TGTGCCAGTGAGGATGGGTTCATGAACACTGAAGCTTTCTTT.

The rearrangement links TRBV27 to TRBJ1-4; D not resolved. CDR3 length: 16 residues. V was pared by 3 bases and J by 7 bases, with 18 bases between. The germline V gene has CDR1 MNHEY and CDR2 SMNVEV (reference sequence). CDR3 in DNA: TGTGCCAGCAGTTTTTCGTGGGGTGAATCATCTGAAAAACTGTTTTTT. This encodes CASSFSWGESSEKLFF.

This clonotype was seen only a few times. This sequence joins TRBV5-1 and TRBJ2-1; no definite D call. Trimming stripped 0 bases from V and 8 bases from J, with 9 bases between. Germline V gene lookup returns CDR1 SGHRS and CDR2 YFSETQ. CDR3 length: 13 residues. Written as DNA, the CDR3 is TGCGCCAGCAGCTTGGAAGGGTTCGATGAGCAGTTCTTC. Protein: CASSLEGFDEQFF. Full variable domain (remainder filled in from reference TRBV5-1 and TRBJ2-1): KAGVTQTPRYLIKTRGQQVTLSCSPISGHRSVSWYQQTPGQGLQFLFEYFSETQRNKGNFPGRFSGRQFSNSRSEMNVSTLELGDSALYLCASSLEGFDEQFFGPGTRLTVL.

This clonotype was counted a few times. The V call is TRBV10-3, the J call TRBJ2-3, with 8 bases fitting TRBD2. This CDR3 spans 14 amino acids. Trimming cost V 9 bases and J 1 base; bases outside gene matches: 6. CDR1 and CDR2 from the germline V gene are ENHRY and SYGVKD. This CDR3 reads CAMGLTSGTDTQYF. DNA for the CDR3: TGTGCCATGGGCCTGACTAGCGGCACAGATACGCAGTATTTT.

This clonotype was found many times. The chain uses TRBV29-1 and TRBJ2-2, with D perhaps matching TRBD2 (5 bases). The CDR3 is 12 residues long. Germline V gene lookup returns CDR1 SQVTM and CDR2 ANQGSEA. V lost 4 bases to trimming and J lost 6 bases, with 9 bases between them. In DNA, the CDR3 is TGCAGCGTTGGGAGGTTGGCCGGGGAGCTGTTTTTT. Its translation is CSVGRLAGELFF.

This clonotype was seen a handful of times. The chain carries TRBV29-1 and TRBJ2-5, with D possibly being TRBD1 (6 bases). Germline CDR1 and CDR2: SQVTM and ANQGSEA. Trimming took 3 bases from V and 2 from J, leaving 10 bases between them. This CDR3 has 13 residues. The chain's CDR3 is CSVESGAQETQYF. The DNA for the CDR3 is TGCAGCGTTGAGTCAGGGGCACAAGAGACCCAGTACTTC.

The table lists this clonotype with a few counts. This chain connects TRBV12-3 or TRBV12-4 to TRBJ2-3; 13 bases match TRBD2. V lost 6 bases to trimming and J lost 3 bases; unmatched junction nucleotides: 9. This CDR3 spans 17 amino acids. As DNA, the CDR3 is TGTGCCAGCAGCCTACGGCTACTAGCGGGAGGGACAGATACGCAGTATTTT. Its translation: CASSLRLLAGGTDTQYF.

This clonotype was observed a handful of times. V usage is TRBV5-4 and J usage is TRBJ2-1; 9 nucleotides line up with TRBD2. The length of the CDR3 is 15 residues. Germline V gives CDR1 SGHNT, CDR2 YYREEE (reference sequence). The J segment lost 6 bases and the V segment lost 4 bases, leaving 8 bases of the junction unmatched. The CDR3 nucleotides are TGTGCCAGCAGCCGCCTAGCGGGGTGGCCCAATGAGCAGTTCTTC. It yields the protein CASSRLAGWPNEQFF.

V usage is TRBV6-6 and J usage is TRBJ2-7; 9 bases are shared with TRBD2. The CDR3 has 15 amino acids. Germline V lookup: CDR1 MNHNY, CDR2 SVGAGI (reference sequence). V lost 5 bases, J lost 5 bases, and 10 bases stayed unmatched. The CDR3 region has the DNA TGTGCCAGCAGTCCCCAAGCGGGAGGTTTAAACGAGCAGTACTTC. It codes for CASSPQAGGLNEQYF.

The table lists this clonotype with a few counts. This chain joins TRBV11-2 and TRBJ2-7; 9 bases match TRBD1. V gave up 4 bases and J gave up 10 bases; unmatched junction bases: 8. CDR3 length: 13 residues. From germline, CDR1 is SGHAT and CDR2 FQNNGV. For the CDR3, the DNA is TGTGCCAGCAGCTCCGGGACAGGGCTTTATCAGTACGTC. It specifies CASSSGTGLYQYV.

The gene calls are TRBV20-1 and TRBJ2-7; 11 nucleotides agree with TRBD2. V shed 6 bases, J shed 4 bases, and the junction held 14 bases outside the gene matches. The germline CDR1 and CDR2 sequences are DFQATT and SNEGSKA (reference sequence). The CDR3 sequence is 16 residues long. The CDR3 protein is CSALGLAGGGGYEQYV. CDR3 nucleotides: TGCAGTGCCCTGGGGCTAGCGGGAGGCGGGGGTTACGAGCAGTACGTC.

This clonotype was counted between two and nine times. The rearrangement joins TRBV5-6 to TRBJ2-7; D unresolved. Looked up from germline, CDR1 is SGHDT and CDR2 is YYEEEE. CDR3 length: 13 amino acids. With 4 bases removed from V and 6 bases from J, the gap between germline ends came to 14 bases. The CDR3 reads CASSPLGYGEQYF. The CDR3 DNA reads TGTGCCAGCAGCCCGTTAGGGTACGGCGAGCAGTACTTC.

V usage is TRBV30 and J usage is TRBJ2-7; 7 nucleotides match TRBD2. The CDR3 is 15 residues long. Germline V gene data show CDR1 as GTSNPN and CDR2 as SVGIG (reference sequence). Trimming removed 4 bases from V and 2 bases from J; junction bases left unmatched: 11. CDR3 loop: CAWKRERGGAYEQYF. The CDR3 DNA sequence: TGTGCCTGGAAAAGGGAGCGGGGAGGAGCCTACGAGCAGTACTTC.